This T cell receptor beta chain stems from a study of blood T cell repertoires in COVID-19. Sequenced by immunoSEQ multiplex PCR; TCRdb stores in-frame clones only, minus some. The table has roughly 290,000 clones, about 80% seen once. Followed over time, Seattle patients had been enrolled while infection was active. Input material: peripheral blood. The receptor was isolated from a person between 65 and 79 years old with COVID-19, enrolled during active disease.

CDR3 bases: TGTGCCAGCAGCTTGGACAGGGGGAGCTCCTACGAGCAGTACTTC. Residues: CASSLDRGSSYEQYF. The V gene is TRBV7-2, the J gene TRBJ2-7; the match to TRBD1 covers 10 bases. V was pared by 3 bases and J by 0 bases, with 2 bases of the junction left unmatched. Looked up from germline, CDR1 is SGHTA and CDR2 is FQGNSA. This CDR3 has 15 amino acids.